This note documents a single TCR beta chain sequence. Its antigen is unknown. This entry belongs to a study of monozygotic twins with inflammatory bowel disease. Study results and caveats: T cell subtypes were not distinguishable in this analysis.

The study subjected TCRalpha and TCRbeta cDNA to two nested PCRs of about 17 and 10 cycles. TCRdb re-analyzed the 5' RACE reads; it lists each CDR3 protein once, without DNA. The sample yields hundreds of thousands of distinct CDR3 sequences, of which the top ten take up roughly 2.3%. The CDR3 spans 16 residues. Germline-derived CDR1 and CDR2 are SGHRS and YFSETQ. The gene calls are TRBV5-1 and TRBJ2-2; TCRdb indicates TRBD2, and absent DNA this call remains unverified. The sequenced sample was blood. The clonotype was recovered from a human donor with ulcerative colitis or Crohn's disease, or a healthy co-twin of an affected twin (not recorded which). The CDR3 reads CASSLVSGAKGGELFF. Looking up the rest from reference TRBV5-1 and TRBJ2-2 gives the full variable domain: KAGVTQTPRYLIKTRGQQVTLSCSPISGHRSVSWYQQTPGQGLQFLFEYFSETQRNKGNFPGRFSGRQFSNSRSEMNVSTLELGDSALYLCASSLVSGAKGGELFFGEGSRLTVL.